The source of this T cell receptor (beta chain) is a study of cytomegalovirus exposure and HLA in healthy donors. V was shortened by 2 bases and J by 1 base, with 8 bases between the two germline ends. The CDR3 sequence is 15 residues long. Germline assignment: CDR1 MGHRA and CDR2 YSYEKL. With respect to this clone: Its antigen is unidentified.

Amplification used 60 Vbeta primers and 13 Jbeta primers. Libraries were prepared by immunoSEQ multiplex PCR; TCRdb keeps only in-frame clonotypes and omits some of them. The data hold 100,000 to 150,000 clones, with 65% to 90% observed a single time. The study, taken as a whole, reports: Later analysis showed TCR association rates varying by HLA locus, highest for DRB1 and lowest for HLA-C.

The chain links TRBV4-1 to TRBJ1-4; D possibly corresponds to TRBD1 (5 bases). Sequencing was done on a sample of PBMCs. The TCR was taken from a woman aged 18-29 years in good health and CMV-seropositive. CDR3: CASSQIQETNEKLFF. The CDR3, as DNA: TGCGCCAGCAGCCAAATACAGGAAACTAATGAAAAACTGTTTTTT.